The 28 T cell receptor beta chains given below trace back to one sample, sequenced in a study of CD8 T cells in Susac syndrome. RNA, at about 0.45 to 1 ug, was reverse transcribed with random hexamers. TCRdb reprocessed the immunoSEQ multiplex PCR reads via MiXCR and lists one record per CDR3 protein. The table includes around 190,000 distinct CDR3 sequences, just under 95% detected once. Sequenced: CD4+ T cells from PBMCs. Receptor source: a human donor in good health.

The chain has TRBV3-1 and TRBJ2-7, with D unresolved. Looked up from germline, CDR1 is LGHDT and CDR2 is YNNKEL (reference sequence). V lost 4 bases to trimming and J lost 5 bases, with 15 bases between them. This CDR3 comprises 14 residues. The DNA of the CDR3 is TGTGCCAGCAGCCCCTCCATGGGGTTGAACGAGCAGTACTTC. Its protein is CASSPSMGLNEQYF.

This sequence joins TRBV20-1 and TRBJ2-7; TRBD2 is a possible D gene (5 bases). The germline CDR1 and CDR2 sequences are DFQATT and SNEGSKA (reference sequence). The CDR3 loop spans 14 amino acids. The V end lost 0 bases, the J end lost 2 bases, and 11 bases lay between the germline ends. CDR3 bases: TGCAGTGCTAGAGATATACAGCGGCCCTACGAGCAGTACTTC. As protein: CSARDIQRPYEQYF.

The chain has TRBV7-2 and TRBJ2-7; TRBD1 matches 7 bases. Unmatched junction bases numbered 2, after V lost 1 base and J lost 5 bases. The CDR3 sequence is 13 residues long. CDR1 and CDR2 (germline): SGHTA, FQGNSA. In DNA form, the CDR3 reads TGTGCCAGCAGCTTAGGAGGGGGCCACGAGCAGTACTTC. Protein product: CASSLGGGHEQYF.

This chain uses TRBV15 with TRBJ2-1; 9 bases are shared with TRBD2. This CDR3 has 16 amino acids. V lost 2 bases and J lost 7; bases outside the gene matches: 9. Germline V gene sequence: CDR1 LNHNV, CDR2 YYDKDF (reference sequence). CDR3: CATSRSSGTLRNEQFF. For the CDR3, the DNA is TGTGCCACCAGCAGATCTAGCGGGACCTTAAGGAATGAGCAGTTCTTC.

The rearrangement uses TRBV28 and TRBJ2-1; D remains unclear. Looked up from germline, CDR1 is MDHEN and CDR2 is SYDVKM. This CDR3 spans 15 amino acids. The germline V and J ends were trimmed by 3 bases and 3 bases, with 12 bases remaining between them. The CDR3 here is CASSFRQSIYNEQFF. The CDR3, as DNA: TGTGCCAGCAGTTTTAGGCAATCAATCTACAATGAGCAGTTCTTC.

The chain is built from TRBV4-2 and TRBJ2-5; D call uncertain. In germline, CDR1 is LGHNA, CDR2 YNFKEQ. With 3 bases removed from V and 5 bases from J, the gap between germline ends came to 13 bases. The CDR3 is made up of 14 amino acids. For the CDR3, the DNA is TGTGCCAGCAGCCATGACGGCCGACCGGAGACCCAGTACTTC. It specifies CASSHDGRPETQYF.

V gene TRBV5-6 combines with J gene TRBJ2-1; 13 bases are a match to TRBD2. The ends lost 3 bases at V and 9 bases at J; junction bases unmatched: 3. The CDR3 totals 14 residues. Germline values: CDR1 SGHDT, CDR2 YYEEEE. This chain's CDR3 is CASSWTSGSGEQFF. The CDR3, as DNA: TGTGCCAGCAGCTGGACTAGCGGGAGCGGTGAGCAGTTCTTC.

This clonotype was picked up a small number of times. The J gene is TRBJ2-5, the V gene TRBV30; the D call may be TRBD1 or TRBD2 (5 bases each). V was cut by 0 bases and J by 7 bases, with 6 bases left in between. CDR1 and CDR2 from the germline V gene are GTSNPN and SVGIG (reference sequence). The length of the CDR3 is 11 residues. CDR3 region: CAWSVGGTQYF. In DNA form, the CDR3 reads TGTGCCTGGAGTGTTGGGGGGACCCAGTACTTC.

The CDR3 here is CSVGGGAYSNQPQHF. CDR3 DNA sequence: TGCAGTGTGGGAGGGGGGGCTTATAGCAATCAGCCCCAGCATTTT. V usage is TRBV20-1 and J usage is TRBJ1-5; perhaps TRBD1 as D (6 bases). This CDR3 contains 15 residues. Germline assignment: CDR1 DFQATT and CDR2 SNEGSKA (reference sequence). Trimming stripped 7 bases from V and 0 bases from J, with 16 bases between.

The CDR3 reads CASSPTTDTYRTQYF. CDR3 bases: TGTGCCAGCTCACCGACCACGGACACCTATAGGACACAGTATTTT. The chain uses TRBV18 and TRBJ2-3; the D gene is possibly TRBD1 (5 bases). The CDR3 spans 15 residues. Germline V CDR1 and CDR2: KGHSH, LQKENI. V shed 3 bases and J shed 12 bases, with 22 bases lying between them. Combining the CDR3 with reference TRBV18 and TRBJ2-3 gives the whole variable domain NAGVMQNPRHLVRRRGQEARLRCSPMKGHSHVYWYRQLPEEGLKFMVYLQKENIIDESGMPKERFSAEFPKEGPSILRIQQVVRGDSAAYFCASSPTTDTYRTQYFGPGTRLTVL.

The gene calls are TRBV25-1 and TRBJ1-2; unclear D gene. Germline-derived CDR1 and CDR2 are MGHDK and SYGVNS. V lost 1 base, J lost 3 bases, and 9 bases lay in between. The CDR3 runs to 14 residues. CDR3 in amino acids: CASSEFNSYYGYTF. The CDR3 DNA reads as TGTGCCAGCAGTGAATTCAACAGCTACTATGGCTACACCTTC.

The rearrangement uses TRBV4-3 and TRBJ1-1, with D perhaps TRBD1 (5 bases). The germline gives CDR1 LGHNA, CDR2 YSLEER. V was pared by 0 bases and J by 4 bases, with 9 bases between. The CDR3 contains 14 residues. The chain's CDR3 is CASSQDTRGTEAFF. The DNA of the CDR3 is TGCGCCAGCAGCCAAGACACAAGGGGCACTGAAGCTTTCTTT.

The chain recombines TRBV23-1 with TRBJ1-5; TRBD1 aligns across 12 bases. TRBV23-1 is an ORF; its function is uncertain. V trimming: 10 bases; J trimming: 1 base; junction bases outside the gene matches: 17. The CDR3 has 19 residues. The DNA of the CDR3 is TGCGCCACCCAGCAGGGGACCGGGACAGGGGGCTGGAGCAATCAGCCCCAGCATTTT. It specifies CATQQGTGTGGWSNQPQHF.

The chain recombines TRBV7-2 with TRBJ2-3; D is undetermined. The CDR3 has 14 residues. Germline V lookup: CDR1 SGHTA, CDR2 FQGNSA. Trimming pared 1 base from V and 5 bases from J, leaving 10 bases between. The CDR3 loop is CASSLGSWGDTQYF. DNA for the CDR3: TGTGCCAGCAGCTTAGGGAGCTGGGGAGATACGCAGTATTTT.

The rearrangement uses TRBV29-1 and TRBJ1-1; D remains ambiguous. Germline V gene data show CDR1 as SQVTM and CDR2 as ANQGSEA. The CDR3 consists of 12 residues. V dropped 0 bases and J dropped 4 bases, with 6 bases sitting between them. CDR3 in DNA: TGCAGCGTTGAAGATATAACCACTGAAGCTTTCTTT. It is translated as CSVEDITTEAFF.

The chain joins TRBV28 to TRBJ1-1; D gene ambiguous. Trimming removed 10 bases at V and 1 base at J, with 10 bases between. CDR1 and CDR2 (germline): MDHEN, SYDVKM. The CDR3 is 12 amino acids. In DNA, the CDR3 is TGTGCCACCCTTAGTGGGAACACTGAAGCTTTCTTT. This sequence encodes CATLSGNTEAFF.

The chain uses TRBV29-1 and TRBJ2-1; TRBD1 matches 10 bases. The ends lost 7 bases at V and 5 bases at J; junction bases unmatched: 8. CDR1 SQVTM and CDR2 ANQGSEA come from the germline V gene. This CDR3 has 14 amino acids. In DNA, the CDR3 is TGCAGCGCCAAAGACAGGGGGCAGAACAATGAGCAGTTCTTC. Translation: CSAKDRGQNNEQFF.

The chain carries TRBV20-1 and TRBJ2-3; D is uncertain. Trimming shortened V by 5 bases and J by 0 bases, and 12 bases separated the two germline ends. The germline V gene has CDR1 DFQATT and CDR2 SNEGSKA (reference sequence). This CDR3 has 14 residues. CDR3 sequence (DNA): TGCAGTGCTCAGACGGCCCCGAGCACAGATACGCAGTATTTT. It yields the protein CSAQTAPSTDTQYF.

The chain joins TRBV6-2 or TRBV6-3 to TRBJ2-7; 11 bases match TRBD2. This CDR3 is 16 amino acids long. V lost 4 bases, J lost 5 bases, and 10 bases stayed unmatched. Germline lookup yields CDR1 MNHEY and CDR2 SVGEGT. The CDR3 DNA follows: TGTGCCAGCAGTTCCCCAGCTAGCGGGAGGTTAGACGAGCAGTACTTC. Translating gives CASSSPASGRLDEQYF.

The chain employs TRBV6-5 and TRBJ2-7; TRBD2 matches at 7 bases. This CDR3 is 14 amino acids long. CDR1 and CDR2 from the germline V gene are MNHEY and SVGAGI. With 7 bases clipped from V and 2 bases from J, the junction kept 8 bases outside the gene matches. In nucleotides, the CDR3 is TGTGCCAGCACCCAAGCGGGAAAGCCCTACGAGCAGTACTTC. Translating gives CASTQAGKPYEQYF.

As DNA, the CDR3 is TGCAGCGGCCGTTCGCCAGGGGTTGAGAATGAGCAGTTCTTC. Its protein product is CSGRSPGVENEQFF. This chain links TRBV29-1 with TRBJ2-1, with D maybe TRBD1 (6 bases). The ends were cut back, 7 bases at V and 7 bases at J, with 20 bases in the middle. Germline V gene data show CDR1 as SQVTM and CDR2 as ANQGSEA. The CDR3 runs to 14 residues.

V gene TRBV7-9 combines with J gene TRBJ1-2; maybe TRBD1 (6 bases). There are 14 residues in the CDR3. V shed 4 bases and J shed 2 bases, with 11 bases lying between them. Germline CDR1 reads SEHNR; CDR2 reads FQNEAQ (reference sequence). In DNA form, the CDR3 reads TGTGCCAGCAGCTCGCTTCAGGGGAACTATGGCTACACCTTC. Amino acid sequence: CASSSLQGNYGYTF.

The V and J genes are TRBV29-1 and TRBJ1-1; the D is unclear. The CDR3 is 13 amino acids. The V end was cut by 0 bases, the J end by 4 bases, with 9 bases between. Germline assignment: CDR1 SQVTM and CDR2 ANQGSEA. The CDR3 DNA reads TGCAGCGTTGAAGATCATGGGAGCACTGAAGCTTTCTTT. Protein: CSVEDHGSTEAFF.

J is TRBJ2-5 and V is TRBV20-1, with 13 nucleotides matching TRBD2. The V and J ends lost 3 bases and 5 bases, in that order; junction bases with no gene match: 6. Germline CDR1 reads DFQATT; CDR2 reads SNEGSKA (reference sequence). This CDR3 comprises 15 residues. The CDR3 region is CSASIILAGGETQYF. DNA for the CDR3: TGCAGTGCTAGCATAATACTAGCGGGAGGGGAGACCCAGTACTTC.

The CDR3 DNA reads as TGCAGTGCTCCTTCCGCGAGCGGGAGGACAGATACGCAGTATTTT. It yields the protein CSAPSASGRTDTQYF. The rearrangement links TRBV20-1 to TRBJ2-3; 9 bases map to TRBD2. Trimming cost V 5 bases and J 3 bases; bases outside gene matches: 9. This CDR3 contains 15 residues. Germline values: CDR1 DFQATT, CDR2 SNEGSKA (reference sequence).

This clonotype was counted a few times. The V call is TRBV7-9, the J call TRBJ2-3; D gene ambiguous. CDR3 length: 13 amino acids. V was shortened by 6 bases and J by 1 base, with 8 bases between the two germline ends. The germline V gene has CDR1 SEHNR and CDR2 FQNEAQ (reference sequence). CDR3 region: CASSEQGTDTQYF. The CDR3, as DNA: TGTGCCAGCAGTGAGCAGGGCACAGATACGCAGTATTTT.

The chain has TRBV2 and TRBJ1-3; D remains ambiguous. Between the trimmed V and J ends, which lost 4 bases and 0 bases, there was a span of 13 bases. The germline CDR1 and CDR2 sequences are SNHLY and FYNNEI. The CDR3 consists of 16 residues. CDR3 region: CASSGQMLLSGNTIYF. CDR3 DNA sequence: TGTGCCAGCAGTGGGCAGATGCTCCTCTCTGGAAACACCATATATTTT.

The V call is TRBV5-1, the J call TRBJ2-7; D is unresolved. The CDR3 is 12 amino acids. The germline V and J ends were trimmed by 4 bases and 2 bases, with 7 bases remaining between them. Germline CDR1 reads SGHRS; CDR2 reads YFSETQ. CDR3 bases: TGCGCCAGCAGCACCGGGCCCTACGAGCAGTACTTC. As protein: CASSTGPYEQYF.